This passage covers 14 T cell receptor beta chains from one sample sequenced in a study of control samples from healthy donors and cancer patients. The table came from immunoSEQ multiplex PCR; TCRdb's copy has only in-frame clones and leaves some out. Seen here are 350,000 to 450,000 clones, around nine tenths observed once, and the top ten hold approximately 6.3%. The specimen sequenced was PBMCs. The receptors stem from a man in his forties with head and neck cancer.

The V call is TRBV11-2, the J call TRBJ2-3; tentatively, D is TRBD2 (6 bases). Germline lookup yields CDR1 SGHAT and CDR2 FQNNGV. V lost 5 bases and J lost 7, with 16 bases in between. CDR3 length equals 14 residues. DNA for the CDR3: TGTGCCAGCAGCCACGGACGGGGCGGGAATACGCAGTATTTT. Translating it yields CASSHGRGGNTQYF.

The chain carries TRBV7-3 and TRBJ2-3; D remains unclear. V was pared by 4 bases and J by 4 bases, with 9 bases between. Germline CDR1 SGHTA, CDR2 FQGTGA. This CDR3 has 13 amino acids. Written as DNA, the CDR3 is TGTGCCAGCAGCTCCTCTAGGTCAGATACGCAGTATTTT. Translation gives CASSSSRSDTQYF.

The chain recombines TRBV12-3 or TRBV12-4 with TRBJ2-1; tentatively, D is TRBD1 (5 bases). The CDR3 is 12 residues long. Trimming took off 4 bases at V and 8 bases at J, with 9 bases between the two ends. The CDR3 nucleotides are TGTGCCAGCAGTTATAAGGGGTATGAGCAGTTCTTC. This encodes CASSYKGYEQFF.

J is TRBJ1-6 and V is TRBV19; TRBD1 might be the D (6 bases). CDR1 LNHDA and CDR2 SQIVND come from the germline V gene (reference sequence). The CDR3 extends over 13 amino acids. Trimming took off 9 bases at V and 7 bases at J, with 13 bases between the two ends. CDR3 loop: CASEDRGNSPLHF. Written as DNA, the CDR3 is TGTGCCAGCGAGGACAGAGGGAATTCACCCCTCCACTTT.

The chain combines TRBV15 with TRBJ2-1; 8 positions agree with TRBD1. CDR3 length: 15 amino acids. Trimming cost V 9 bases and J 3 bases; bases outside gene matches: 10. CDR1 is LNHNV, CDR2 YYDKDF, per germline (reference sequence). CDR3 nucleotide sequence: TGTGCCACGACGACCGACAGGGGAAACTACAATGAGCAGTTCTTC. Translation: CATTTDRGNYNEQFF.

V usage is TRBV11-1 and J usage is TRBJ2-7; TRBD1 aligns across 9 bases. Trimming cost V 5 bases and J 7 bases; bases outside gene matches: 6. CDR1 is SGHAT and CDR2 is FQDESV in the germline V gene (reference sequence). This CDR3 comprises 13 residues. The CDR3 sequence is CASSKQGAGEQYF. As DNA, the CDR3 is TGTGCCAGCAGCAAACAGGGGGCGGGGGAGCAGTACTTC.

The chain links TRBV28 to TRBJ2-2, with D uncertain. Trimming stripped 2 bases from V and 1 base from J, with 8 bases between. The CDR3 extends over 15 amino acids. The germline gives CDR1 MDHEN, CDR2 SYDVKM. The CDR3 protein is CASSLRVGNTGELFF. The CDR3 DNA reads TGTGCCAGCAGTTTAAGGGTCGGGAACACCGGGGAGCTGTTTTTT.

This chain connects TRBV9 to TRBJ1-1, with D uncertain. Germline V gives CDR1 SGDLS, CDR2 YYNGEE. The germline V and J ends were trimmed by 10 bases and 1 base, with 11 bases remaining between them. The CDR3 covers 12 residues. CDR3 DNA sequence: TGTGCCGTACAAACAGCGAACACTGAAGCTTTCTTT. This codes for CAVQTANTEAFF.

This clone was seen repeatedly, ten times or more. This sequence joins TRBV11-2 and TRBJ2-7, with D perhaps TRBD1 (6 bases). This CDR3 has 16 amino acids. Trimming stripped 0 bases from V and 4 bases from J, with 16 bases between. Germline CDR1 SGHAT, CDR2 FQNNGV. CDR3 nucleotides: TGTGCCAGCAGCTTAGATGTATACAGGGTGGGATACGAGCAGTACTTC. It specifies CASSLDVYRVGYEQYF.

This clone came up a few times. This sequence joins TRBV7-6 and TRBJ1-5; D uncertain. The CDR3 runs to 14 residues. Germline-derived CDR1 and CDR2 are SGHVS and FNYEAQ. Trimming removed 2 bases at V and 7 bases at J, with 12 bases between. The CDR3 sequence: CASSLSPLGQPQHF. As DNA, the CDR3 is TGTGCCAGCAGCTTAAGCCCTCTTGGGCAGCCCCAGCATTTT.

CDR3 residues: CASSQTGVHTDTQYF. For the CDR3, the DNA is TGCGCCAGCAGCCAGACAGGGGTCCACACAGATACGCAGTATTTT. The chain carries TRBV4-3 and TRBJ2-3; TRBD1 matches at 8 bases. The CDR3 covers 15 residues. The junction had 4 bases not matched to a gene; V was cut back by 3 bases and J by 2 bases. CDR1 and CDR2 from the germline V gene are LGHNA and YSLEER.

The V and J genes are TRBV5-1 and TRBJ2-5; a weak D match, TRBD2 (6 bases). This CDR3 is built from 13 residues. Germline CDR1 and CDR2: SGHRS and YFSETQ. V lost 4 bases, J lost 4 bases, and 11 bases lay in between. CDR3: CASSRRERETQYF. In nucleotides, the CDR3 is TGCGCCAGCAGCCGCCGGGAGAGAGAGACCCAGTACTTC.

The chain employs TRBV28 and TRBJ2-7; D possibly uses TRBD1 or TRBD2 (5 bases each). Germline V gene data show CDR1 as MDHEN and CDR2 as SYDVKM. This CDR3 has 15 residues. The V end lost 7 bases, the J end lost 1 base, and 17 bases lay between the germline ends. CDR3 region: CASKVGDGSSYEQYF. CDR3 nucleotides: TGTGCCAGCAAGGTTGGGGACGGGTCTTCCTACGAGCAGTACTTC.

This sequence joins TRBV5-4 and TRBJ1-4; D is unclear. V lost 0 bases and J lost 4, with 7 bases in between. The CDR3 consists of 14 residues. CDR1 is SGHNT, CDR2 YYREEE, per germline (reference sequence). In nucleotides, the CDR3 is TGTGCCAGCAGCTTGGTGCCGAATAATGAAAAACTGTTTTTT. Its translation is CASSLVPNNEKLFF.